This record concerns one T cell receptor (beta chain) sequence. This entry comes from a study of cytomegalovirus exposure and HLA in healthy donors. Germline lookup yields CDR1 SGHDT and CDR2 YYEEEE. Trimming at V came to 4 bases and at J to 3 bases, leaving 10 bases not matched to a gene. The CDR3 has 15 residues. The PCR ran on 60 Vbeta and 13 Jbeta primers. The protocol was immunoSEQ multiplex PCR, while the TCRdb copy is restricted to in-frame clones and leaves out a portion. The table shows roughly 80,000 clones, with roughly 76% occurring only once. Sequenced material: PBMCs. V usage is TRBV5-6 and J usage is TRBJ2-7; 7 nucleotides agree with TRBD1. This clonotype was sampled from a woman under 40 in good health and CMV-seronegative. CDR3 nucleotide sequence: TGTGCCAGCAGCCCGACAGGGCAACTACACTACGAGCAGTACTTC. Translation gives CASSPTGQLHYEQYF.